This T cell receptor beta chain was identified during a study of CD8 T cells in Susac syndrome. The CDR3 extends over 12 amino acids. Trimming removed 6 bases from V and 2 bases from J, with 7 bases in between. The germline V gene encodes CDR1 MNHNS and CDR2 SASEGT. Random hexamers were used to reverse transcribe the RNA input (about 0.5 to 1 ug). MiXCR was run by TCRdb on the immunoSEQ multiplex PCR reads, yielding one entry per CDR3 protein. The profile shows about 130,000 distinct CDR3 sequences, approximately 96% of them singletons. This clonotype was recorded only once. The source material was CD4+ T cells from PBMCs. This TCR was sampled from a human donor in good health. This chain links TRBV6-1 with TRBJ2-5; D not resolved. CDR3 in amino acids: CASRRKQETQYF. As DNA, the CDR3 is TGTGCCAGCAGGCGCAAACAAGAGACCCAGTACTTC.